The sequence of this T cell receptor (beta chain) was determined in a study of vaccination and CD4 T cells after COVID-19. Treatment in this sample: roughly 11-day PBMC culture with coronavirus spike peptide pools or control peptides (ViraFEST assay). CDR1 and CDR2 (germline): MDHEN, SYDVKM. Trimming took 5 bases from V and 6 from J, leaving 8 bases between them. The CDR3 is made up of 12 amino acids. Overall study findings and caveats: Among convalescent patients, a median roughly 90% of reactive clones emerged only after vaccination.

As regards this clonotype: Its target is unknown.

The Oncomine TCR Beta short-read assay sequenced DNA from cultured CD4+ T cells. The source of extracted genomic DNA was cultured CD4+ T cells. TCRdb itself ran the PCR reads through MiXCR, one entry per CDR3 protein. The data hold 9,500 to 15,000 distinct CDR3 sequences, with 30% observed a single time. The sequence derives from a human donor with COVID-19. Sequenced input: cultured CD4+ T cells from blood. This chain uses TRBV28 with TRBJ1-5; possible D gene TRBD1, 5 bases. CDR3 sequence reads: CASSGTGQPQHF. CDR3 DNA sequence: TGTGCCAGCAGTGGGACCGGTCAGCCCCAGCATTTT.